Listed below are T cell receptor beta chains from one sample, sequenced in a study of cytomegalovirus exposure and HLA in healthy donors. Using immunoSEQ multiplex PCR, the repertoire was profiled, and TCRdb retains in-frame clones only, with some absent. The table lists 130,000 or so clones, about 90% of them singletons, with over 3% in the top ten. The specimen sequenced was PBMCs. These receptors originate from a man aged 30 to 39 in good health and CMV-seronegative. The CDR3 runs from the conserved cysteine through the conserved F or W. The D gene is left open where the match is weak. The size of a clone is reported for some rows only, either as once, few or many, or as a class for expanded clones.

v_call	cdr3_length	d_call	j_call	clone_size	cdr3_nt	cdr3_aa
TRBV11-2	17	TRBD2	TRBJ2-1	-	TGTGCCAGCAGCTTGTGGCTAGCGGGGGGGGCCTACAATGAGCAGTTCTTC	CASSLWLAGGAYNEQFF
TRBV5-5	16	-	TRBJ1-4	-	TGTGCCAGCAGCTTGGGACTGGGGGGAAGTAATGAAAAACTGTTTTTT	CASSLGLGGSNEKLFF
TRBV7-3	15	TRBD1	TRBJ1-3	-	TGTGCCAGCAGCAAGGCGGGACAGCAAGGAAACACCATATATTTT	CASSKAGQQGNTIYF
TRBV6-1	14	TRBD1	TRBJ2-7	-	TGTGCCAGCAGTATCCGGGACAGGGTCTTCGAGCAGTACTTC	CASSIRDRVFEQYF
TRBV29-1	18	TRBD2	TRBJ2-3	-	TGCAGCGTTGTAGGTGCGACTAGCGGGGGGGCTAGCACAGATACGCAGTATTTT	CSVVGATSGGASTDTQYF
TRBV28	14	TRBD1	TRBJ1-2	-	TGTGCCAGCAGACCGGACAGGGGCCTGGGCGGCTACACCTTC	CASRPDRGLGGYTF
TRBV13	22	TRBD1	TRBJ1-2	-	TGTGCCAGCAGTTACAGAGGAGGACTGAGCTTGTTGTCAGGGGGAACGATCTATGGCTACACCTTC	CASSYRGGLSLLSGGTIYGYTF
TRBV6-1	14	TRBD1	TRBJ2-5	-	TGTGCCAGCAGGGAACAGGGGTGGGGAGAGACCCAGTACTTC	CASREQGWGETQYF
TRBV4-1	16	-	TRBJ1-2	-	TGCGCCAGCAGCCAAGCTGGGGCCGGAACTAACTATGGCTACACCTTC	CASSQAGAGTNYGYTF
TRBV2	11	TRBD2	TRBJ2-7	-	TGTGCCAGCGCGGGGGCCTACGAGCAGTACTTC	CASAGAYEQYF
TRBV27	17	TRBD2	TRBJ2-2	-	TGTGCCAGCAGCAGGAAAGCGGGGGGGGTGAACACCGGGGAGCTGTTTTTT	CASSRKAGGVNTGELFF
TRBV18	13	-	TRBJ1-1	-	TGTGCCAGCTCACCACAGCCGAACACTGAAGCTTTCTTT	CASSPQPNTEAFF
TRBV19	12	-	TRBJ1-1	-	TGTGCCAGTAACAGCAGGAACACTGAAGCTTTCTTT	CASNSRNTEAFF
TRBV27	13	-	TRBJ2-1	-	TGTGCCAGCAGTTTTAGCGAGTACAATGAGCAGTTCTTC	CASSFSEYNEQFF
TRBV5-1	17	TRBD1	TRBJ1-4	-	TGCGCCAGCAGCCCACGGGACAGGGGTACAACTAATGAAAAACTGTTTTTT	CASSPRDRGTTNEKLFF
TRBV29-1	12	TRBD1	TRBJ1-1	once	TGCAGCGTAGACAGGGTTAACACTGAAGCTTTCTTT	CSVDRVNTEAFF
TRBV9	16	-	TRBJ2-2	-	TGTGCCAGCAGCGCAGGTAGCTGGGGGCACACCGGGGAGCTGTTTTTT	CASSAGSWGHTGELFF
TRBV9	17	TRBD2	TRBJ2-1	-	TGTGCCAGCAGCCCGCACCTCCTAGCGGGGGGTTACCATGAGCAGTTCTTC	CASSPHLLAGGYHEQFF
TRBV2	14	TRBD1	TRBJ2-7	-	TGTGCCAGCAGGCACAGGGGTGAGACCTACGAGCAGTACTTC	CASRHRGETYEQYF
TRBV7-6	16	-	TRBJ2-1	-	TGTGCCAGCAGCTTAACCATCCCGGGGGTGTCTAATGAGCAGTTCTTC	CASSLTIPGVSNEQFF
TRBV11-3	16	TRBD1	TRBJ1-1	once	TGTGCCAGCAGCCCAGGGGGGCAATACCGGAACACTGAAGCTTTCTTT	CASSPGGQYRNTEAFF
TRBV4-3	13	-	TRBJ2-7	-	TGCGCCAGCAGCCAAGTAGCAGGGTTGGAGCAGTACTTC	CASSQVAGLEQYF
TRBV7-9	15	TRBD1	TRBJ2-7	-	TGTGCCAGCAGCTTAGCGGCGGGACAGGGCAGCGAGCAGTACTTC	CASSLAAGQGSEQYF
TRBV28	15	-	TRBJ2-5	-	TGTGCCAGCAGTTTCTGGGGGGGCCGTTCAGAGACCCAGTACTTC	CASSFWGGRSETQYF
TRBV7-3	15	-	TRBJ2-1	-	TGTGCCAGCAGCCTTGACTACTCCCTATACAATGAGCAGTTCTTC	CASSLDYSLYNEQFF
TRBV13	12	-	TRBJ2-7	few	TGTGCCAGCAGCCGTACAAACTACGAGCAGTACTTC	CASSRTNYEQYF
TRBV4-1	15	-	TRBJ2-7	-	TGCGCCAGCAGCCAAGATTGGACAGCCTCCTACGAGCAGTACTTC	CASSQDWTASYEQYF
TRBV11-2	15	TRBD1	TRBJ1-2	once	TGTGCCAGCAGCTGGGGGACAGGGCACAGTTATGGCTACACCTTC	CASSWGTGHSYGYTF
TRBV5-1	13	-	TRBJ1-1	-	TGCGCCAGCAGTGACAGCATGAACACTGAAGCTTTCTTT	CASSDSMNTEAFF
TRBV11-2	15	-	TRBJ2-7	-	TGTGCCAGCAGCCCACTACCGGGACAACTCTACGAGCAGTACTTC	CASSPLPGQLYEQYF
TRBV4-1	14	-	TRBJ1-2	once	TGCGCCAGCAGCAAAGGGGACACCGTCTATGGCTACACCTTC	CASSKGDTVYGYTF
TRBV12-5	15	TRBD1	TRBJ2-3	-	TGTGCTAGTGGTCCCGGACAGGGAGTCCCGATGGGGCAGTATTTT	CASGPGQGVPMGQYF
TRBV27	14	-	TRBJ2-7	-	TGTGCCAGCAGTTTGAACAGGGTCTCCTACGAGCAGTACTTC	CASSLNRVSYEQYF
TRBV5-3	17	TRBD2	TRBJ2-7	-	TGTGCCAGAAGCTGGACTAGCGGGGGGCTCAGCTCCTACGAGCAGTACTTC	CARSWTSGGLSSYEQYF
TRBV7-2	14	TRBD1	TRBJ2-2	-	TGTGCCAGCAGAAAGGGACAGGGCCCCGGGGAGCTGTTTTTT	CASRKGQGPGELFF
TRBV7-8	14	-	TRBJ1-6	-	TGTGCCAGCAGCTTACGACAGTTTTATTCACCCCTCCACTTT	CASSLRQFYSPLHF
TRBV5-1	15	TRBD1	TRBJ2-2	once	TGCGCCAGCACGCCGGACAGGGTAGACACCGGGGAGCTGTTTTTT	CASTPDRVDTGELFF
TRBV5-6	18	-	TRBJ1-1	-	TGTGCCAGCAGCTTGTTGGAGGGGCGGGTCCCCATGAACACTGAAGCTTTCTTT	CASSLLEGRVPMNTEAFF
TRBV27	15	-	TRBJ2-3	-	TGTGCCAGCAGTTTACAGGGTTATAGCACAGATACGCAGTATTTT	CASSLQGYSTDTQYF
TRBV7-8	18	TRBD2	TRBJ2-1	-	TGTGCCAGCAGCTTAAGCGGGGGGCGACAGGCCTACTACAATGAGCAGTTCTTC	CASSLSGGRQAYYNEQFF
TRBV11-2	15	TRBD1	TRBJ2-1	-	TGTGCCAGCAGCTCGGGACAGGGATCCTACAATGAGCAGTTCTTC	CASSSGQGSYNEQFF
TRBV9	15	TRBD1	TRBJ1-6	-	TGTGCCAGCAGGCCACCGGGACAGGGGGATTCACCCCTCCACTTT	CASRPPGQGDSPLHF
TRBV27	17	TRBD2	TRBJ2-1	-	TGTGCCAGCAGTCCCAGACGCGGGGGGACGGCCTACAATGAGCAGTTCTTC	CASSPRRGGTAYNEQFF
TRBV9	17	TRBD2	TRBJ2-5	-	TGTGCCAGCAGCCTCGGGACTAGCGGGGGGGGTTGGGAGACCCAGTACTTC	CASSLGTSGGGWETQYF
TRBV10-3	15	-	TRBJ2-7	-	TGTGCCATCAGTGAGTCGACGCGGAAGCCCTACGAGCAGTACTTC	CAISESTRKPYEQYF
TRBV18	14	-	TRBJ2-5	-	TGTGCCAGCTCACCACCATCGGAGAGGGAGACCCAGTACTTC	CASSPPSERETQYF
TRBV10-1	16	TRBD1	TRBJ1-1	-	TGCGCCAGCCCGGAGGACGACCAGGGGGCGGACACTGAAGCTTTCTTT	CASPEDDQGADTEAFF
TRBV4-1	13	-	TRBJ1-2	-	TGCGCCAGCAGCCAAGACGGGGAGGATGGCTACACCTTC	CASSQDGEDGYTF
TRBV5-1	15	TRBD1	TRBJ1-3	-	TGCGCCAGCAGCTTCACAGGGGGGACTGGAAACACCATATATTTT	CASSFTGGTGNTIYF
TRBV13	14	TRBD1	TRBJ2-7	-	TGTGCCAGCAGCCTATACCGGACAGGAGGTGAGCAGTACTTC	CASSLYRTGGEQYF
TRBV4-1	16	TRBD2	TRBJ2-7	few	TGTGCCAGCAGCCAAGATGGGACTAGCGGGGGCTACGAGCAGTACTTC	CASSQDGTSGGYEQYF
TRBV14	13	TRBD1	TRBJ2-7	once	TGTGCCAGCAGTGGACAGGGTACCTACGAGCAGTACTTC	CASSGQGTYEQYF
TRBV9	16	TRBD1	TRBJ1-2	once	TGTGCCAGCAGCGTAGGAGTCGGGACAGGGGTCTATGGCTACACCTTC	CASSVGVGTGVYGYTF